This T cell receptor beta chain emerged from a study of control samples from healthy donors and cancer patients. Unmatched junction bases numbered 11, after V lost 2 bases and J lost 6 bases. The CDR3 is 17 amino acids. Germline assignment: CDR1 SGHAT and CDR2 FQNNGV. Sequencing was performed with immunoSEQ multiplex PCR; in TCRdb, only in-frame clones are kept and a portion is missing. The sample carries approximately 160,000 clones, 90% to 95% recorded once. This sequence joins TRBV11-2 and TRBJ2-2, with 8 bases identical to TRBD2. The specimen sequenced was blood. The origin of this receptor is a young woman in good health. The CDR3 region has the DNA TGTGCCAGCAGCTTACAACTAGCGGCATATGAATCCGGGGAGCTGTTTTTT. It yields the protein CASSLQLAAYESGELFF.